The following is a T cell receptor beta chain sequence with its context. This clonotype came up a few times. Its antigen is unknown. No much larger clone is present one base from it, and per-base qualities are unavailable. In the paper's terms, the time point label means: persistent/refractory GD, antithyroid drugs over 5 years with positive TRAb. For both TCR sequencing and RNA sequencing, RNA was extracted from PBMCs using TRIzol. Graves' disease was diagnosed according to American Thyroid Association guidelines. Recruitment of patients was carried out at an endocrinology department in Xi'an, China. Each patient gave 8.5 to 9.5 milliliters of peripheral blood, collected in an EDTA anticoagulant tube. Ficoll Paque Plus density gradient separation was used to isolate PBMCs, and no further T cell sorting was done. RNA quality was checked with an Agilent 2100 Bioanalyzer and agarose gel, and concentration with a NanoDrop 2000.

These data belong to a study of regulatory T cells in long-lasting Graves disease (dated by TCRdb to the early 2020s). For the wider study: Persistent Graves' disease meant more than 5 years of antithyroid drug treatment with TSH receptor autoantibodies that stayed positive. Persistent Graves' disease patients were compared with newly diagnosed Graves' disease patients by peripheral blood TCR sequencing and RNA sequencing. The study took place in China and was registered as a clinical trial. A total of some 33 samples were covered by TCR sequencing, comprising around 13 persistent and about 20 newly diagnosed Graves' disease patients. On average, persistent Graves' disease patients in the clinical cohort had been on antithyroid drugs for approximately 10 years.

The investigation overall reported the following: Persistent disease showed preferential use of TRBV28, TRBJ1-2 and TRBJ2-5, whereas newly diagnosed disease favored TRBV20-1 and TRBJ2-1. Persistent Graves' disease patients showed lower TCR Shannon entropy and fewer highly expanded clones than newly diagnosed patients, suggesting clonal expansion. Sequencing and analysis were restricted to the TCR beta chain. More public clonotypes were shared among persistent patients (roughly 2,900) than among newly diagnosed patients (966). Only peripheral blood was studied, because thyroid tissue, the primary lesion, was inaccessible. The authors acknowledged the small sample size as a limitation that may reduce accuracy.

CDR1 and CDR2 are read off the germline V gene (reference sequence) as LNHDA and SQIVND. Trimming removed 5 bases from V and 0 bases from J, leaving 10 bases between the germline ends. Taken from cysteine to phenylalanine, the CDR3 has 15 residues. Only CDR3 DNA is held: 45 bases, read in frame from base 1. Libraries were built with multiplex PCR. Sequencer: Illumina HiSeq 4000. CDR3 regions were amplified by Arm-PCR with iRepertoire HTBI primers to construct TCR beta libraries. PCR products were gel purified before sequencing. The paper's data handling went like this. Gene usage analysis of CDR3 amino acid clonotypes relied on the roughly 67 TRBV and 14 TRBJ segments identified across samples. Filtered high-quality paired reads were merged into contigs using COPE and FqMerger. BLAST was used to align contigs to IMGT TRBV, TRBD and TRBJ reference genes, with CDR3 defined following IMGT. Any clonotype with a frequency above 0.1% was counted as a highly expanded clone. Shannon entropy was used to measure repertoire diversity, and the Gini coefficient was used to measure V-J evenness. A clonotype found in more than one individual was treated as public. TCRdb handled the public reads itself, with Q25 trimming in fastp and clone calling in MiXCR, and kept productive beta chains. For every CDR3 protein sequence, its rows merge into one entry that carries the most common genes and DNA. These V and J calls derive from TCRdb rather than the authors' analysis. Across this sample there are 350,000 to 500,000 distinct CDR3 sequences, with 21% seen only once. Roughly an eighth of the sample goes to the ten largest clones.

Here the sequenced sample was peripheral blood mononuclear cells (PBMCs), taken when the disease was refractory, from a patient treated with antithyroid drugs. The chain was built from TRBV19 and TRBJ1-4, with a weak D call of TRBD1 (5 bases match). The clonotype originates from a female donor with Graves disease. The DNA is TGTGCCAGTAGTGTTGACAGCGCAACTAATGAAAAACTGTTTTTT. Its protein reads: CASSVDSATNEKLFF. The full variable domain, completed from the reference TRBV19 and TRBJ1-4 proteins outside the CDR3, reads DGGITQSPKYLFRKEGQNVTLSCEQNLNHDAMYWYRQDPGQGLRLIYYSQIVNDFQKGDIAEGYSVSREKKESFPLTVTSAQKNPTAFYLCASSVDSATNEKLFFGSGTQLSVL.